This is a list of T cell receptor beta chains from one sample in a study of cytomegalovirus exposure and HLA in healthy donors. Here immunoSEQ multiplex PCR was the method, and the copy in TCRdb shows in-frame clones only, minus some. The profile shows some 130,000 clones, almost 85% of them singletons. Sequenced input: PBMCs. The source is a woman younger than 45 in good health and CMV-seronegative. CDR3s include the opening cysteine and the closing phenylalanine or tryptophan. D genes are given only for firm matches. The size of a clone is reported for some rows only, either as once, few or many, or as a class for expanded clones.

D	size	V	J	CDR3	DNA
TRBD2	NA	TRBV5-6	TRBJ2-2	CASSYGLAGGPGELFF	TGTGCCAGCAGCTACGGACTAGCGGGGGGACCCGGGGAGCTGTTTTTT
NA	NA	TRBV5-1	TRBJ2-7	CASSLGHLTYEQYF	TGCGCCAGCAGCCTGGGACACCTCACCTACGAGCAGTACTTC
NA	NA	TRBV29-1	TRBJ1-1	CSVEDYGRGNTEAFF	TGCAGCGTTGAAGATTATGGCAGGGGGAACACTGAAGCTTTCTTT
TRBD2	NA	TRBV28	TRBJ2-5	CASTPRGRVQETQYF	TGTGCCAGCACCCCTCGAGGGAGGGTCCAAGAGACCCAGTACTTC
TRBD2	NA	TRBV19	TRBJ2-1	CASRGGSGGAYEQFF	TGTGCCAGTAGAGGGGGGAGCGGGGGGGCCTATGAGCAGTTCTTC
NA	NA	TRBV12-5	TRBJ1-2	CASGLIGGYGYTF	TGTGCTAGTGGTTTGATCGGGGGCTATGGCTACACCTTC
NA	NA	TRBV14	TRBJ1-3	CASSAQVSGNTIYF	TGTGCCAGCAGCGCACAGGTCTCTGGAAACACCATATATTTT
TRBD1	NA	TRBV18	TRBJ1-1	CASSSDRVNTEAFF	TGTGCCAGCTCATCGGACAGGGTGAACACTGAAGCTTTCTTT
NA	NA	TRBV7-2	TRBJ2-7	CASSLYTGREQYF	TGTGCCAGCAGCTTATATACGGGGAGGGAGCAGTACTTC
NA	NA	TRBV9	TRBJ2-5	CASSVGSSGRGHQETQYF	TGTGCCAGCAGCGTAGGGTCATCGGGGCGGGGCCATCAAGAGACCCAGTACTTC
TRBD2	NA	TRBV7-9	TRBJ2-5	CASSQGLAGGKETQYF	TGTGCCAGCAGCCAGGGACTAGCGGGGGGGAAAGAGACCCAGTACTTC
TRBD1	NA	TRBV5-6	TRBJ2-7	CASSWGQGDPYEQYF	TGTGCCAGCAGCTGGGGACAGGGGGATCCCTACGAGCAGTACTTC
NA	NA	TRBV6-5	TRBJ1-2	CASSRLRGDYGYTF	TGTGCCAGCAGTCGTCTTCGCGGCGACTATGGCTACACCTTC
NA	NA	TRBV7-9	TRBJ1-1	CASSIQQGNTEAFF	TGTGCCAGCAGCATACAACAGGGGAACACTGAAGCTTTCTTT
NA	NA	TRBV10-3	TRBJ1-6	CAISLRGPDGSPLHF	TGTGCCATCAGTCTGCGGGGCCCCGATGGGTCACCCCTCCACTTT
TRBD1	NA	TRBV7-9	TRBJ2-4	CASSPWTGADIQYF	TGTGCCAGCAGCCCCTGGACAGGTGCGGACATTCAGTACTTC
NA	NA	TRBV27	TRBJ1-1	CASKIRGWKNTEAFF	TGTGCCAGCAAAATCAGGGGCTGGAAAAACACTGAAGCTTTCTTT
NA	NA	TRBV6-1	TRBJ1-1	CASSELPALVRGLNTEAFF	TGTGCCAGCAGTGAATTACCTGCACTAGTTCGGGGTCTGAACACTGAAGCTTTCTTT
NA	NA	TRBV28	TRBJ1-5	CASSLLTGSDQPQHF	TGTGCCAGCAGCTTATTAACAGGGTCGGATCAGCCCCAGCATTTT
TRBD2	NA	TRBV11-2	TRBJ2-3	CASSQTSGGLRDTQYF	TGTGCCAGCAGCCAAACTAGCGGGGGTCTTAGGGATACGCAGTATTTT
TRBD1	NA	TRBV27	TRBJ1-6	CASSPLEQGDSPLHF	TGTGCCAGCAGTCCCTTGGAACAGGGGGATTCACCCCTCCACTTT
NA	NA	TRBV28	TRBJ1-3	CASRTSGNTIYF	TGTGCCAGCAGGACATCCGGAAACACCATATATTTT
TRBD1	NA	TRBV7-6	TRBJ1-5	CASSLERQGGQPQHF	TGTGCCAGCAGCTTAGAACGACAGGGTGGACAGCCCCAGCATTTT
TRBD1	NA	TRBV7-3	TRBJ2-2	CASALGTGGSGELFF	TGTGCCAGCGCCCTGGGGACAGGGGGTTCCGGGGAGCTGTTTTTT
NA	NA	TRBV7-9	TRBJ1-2	CASSFIQEGRGGYTF	TGTGCCAGCAGCTTCATCCAGGAGGGAAGAGGTGGCTACACCTTC
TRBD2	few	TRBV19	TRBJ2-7	CASSLNLGRHEQYF	TGTGCCAGTAGTCTCAACCTCGGGAGGCACGAGCAGTACTTC
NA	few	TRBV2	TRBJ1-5	CASAFTGGRNQPQHF	TGTGCCAGCGCGTTTACGGGGGGGCGGAATCAGCCCCAGCATTTT
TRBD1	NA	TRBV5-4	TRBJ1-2	CASSPGQGAYYGYTF	TGTGCCAGCAGCCCAGGACAGGGGGCTTATTATGGCTACACCTTC
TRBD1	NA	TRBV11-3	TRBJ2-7	CASSLTGGYEQYF	TGTGCCAGCAGCCTTACAGGGGGCTACGAGCAGTACTTC
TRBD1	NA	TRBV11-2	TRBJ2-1	CASRRGQASYNEQFF	TGTGCCAGCAGACGAGGACAGGCTTCCTACAATGAGCAGTTCTTC
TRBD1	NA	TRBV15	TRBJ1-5	CATSREGDRVGQPQHF	TGTGCCACCAGCAGAGAAGGGGACAGGGTGGGTCAGCCCCAGCATTTT
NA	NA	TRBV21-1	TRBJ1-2	CASSTLDRVGYTF	TGTGCCAGCAGCACCTTGGACAGGGTTGGCTACACCTTC
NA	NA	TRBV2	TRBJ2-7	CASSVAYEQYF	TGTGCCAGCAGTGTCGCCTACGAGCAGTACTTC
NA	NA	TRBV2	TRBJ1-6	CASSNRQLNDSPLHF	TGTGCCAGCAGTAACCGACAGCTTAACGATTCACCCCTCCACTTT
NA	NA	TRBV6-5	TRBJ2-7	CASSYSTQAYEQYF	TGTGCCAGCAGTTACTCAACCCAGGCCTACGAGCAGTACTTC
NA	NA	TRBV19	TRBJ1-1	CASSIQKGDTEAFF	TGTGCCAGTAGTATACAAAAGGGGGACACTGAAGCTTTCTTT
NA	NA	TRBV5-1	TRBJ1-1	CASNQQGLGTEAFF	TGCGCCAGCAACCAACAGGGTTTGGGCACTGAAGCTTTCTTT
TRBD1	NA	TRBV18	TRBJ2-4	CASSPATGAVMTQYF	TGTGCCAGCTCACCCGCGACAGGGGCCGTTATGACTCAGTACTTC
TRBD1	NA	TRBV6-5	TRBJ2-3	CASSSDRVGGTQYF	TGTGCCAGCAGCTCCGACAGGGTGGGTGGTACGCAGTATTTT
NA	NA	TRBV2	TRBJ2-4	CASSVLGAAAKNIQYF	TGTGCCAGCAGCGTCCTAGGAGCCGCTGCCAAAAACATTCAGTACTTC